The 11 T cell receptor beta chains below all came from one sample that was sequenced in a study of cytomegalovirus exposure and HLA in healthy donors. Amplification used 60 Vbeta primers and 13 Jbeta primers. Some clones are missing from TCRdb's copy, which holds only in-frame ones; the method was immunoSEQ multiplex PCR. The sample lists nearly 80,000 clones, roughly 80% occurring once. The sequencing input was PBMCs. These TCRs come from a woman aged 40-49 years in good health and CMV-seropositive.

The rearrangement links TRBV6-1 to TRBJ1-2, with D unclear. The CDR3 has 17 amino acids. V lost 0 bases and J 5 bases, leaving 19 bases between the germline ends. Germline values: CDR1 MNHNS, CDR2 SASEGT. The CDR3 coding sequence is TGTGCCAGCAGTGAAGCGTTAATTAACACTGGAGAATATGGCTACACCTTC. Its protein product is CASSEALINTGEYGYTF.

J is TRBJ2-2 and V is TRBV4-2, with 8 bases lining up with TRBD2. Trimming at V came to 5 bases and at J to 5 bases, leaving 16 bases not matched to a gene. CDR1 LGHNA and CDR2 YNFKEQ come from the germline V gene. The CDR3 extends over 18 amino acids. Written as DNA, the CDR3 is TGTGCCAGCAGCGTCGGGGGGTTAGCGGGGCCCCGGACCGGGGAGCTGTTTTTT. Translated: CASSVGGLAGPRTGELFF.

The rearrangement joins TRBV25-1 to TRBJ2-2; weak D call: TRBD1 (5 bases). V lost 4 bases and J 4 bases, leaving 13 bases between the germline ends. This CDR3 contains 15 residues. The V gene's germline CDR1 is MGHDK and CDR2 SYGVNS. The CDR3 region has the DNA TGTGCCAGCAGTGGGGGCCACCGGGTCACCGGGGAGCTGTTTTTT. Residues: CASSGGHRVTGELFF.

The gene calls are TRBV2 and TRBJ2-6; 8 nucleotides line up with TRBD1. The V segment lost 8 bases and the J segment 0 bases; nucleotides outside the gene matches: 6. The CDR3 consists of 16 residues. Germline V gene data show CDR1 as SNHLY and CDR2 as FYNNEI. The CDR3 sequence: CASLGQVDSGANVLTF. The CDR3 bases are TGTGCCAGCCTGGGACAGGTCGACTCTGGGGCCAACGTCCTGACTTTC.

The chain joins TRBV6-1 to TRBJ1-1; TRBD1 might be the D (5 bases). The germline V gene encodes CDR1 MNHNS and CDR2 SASEGT. Trimming removed 2 bases at V and 6 bases at J, with 13 bases between. The CDR3 runs 14 residues. The CDR3 DNA is TGTGCCAGCAGTGAAAGGGCACAGGTAGCTGAAGCTTTCTTT. This gives the protein CASSERAQVAEAFF.

The chain is built from TRBV2 and TRBJ1-1; TRBD1 agrees at 8 bases. The V segment lost 8 bases and the J segment 0 bases; nucleotides outside the gene matches: 14. Germline-derived CDR1 and CDR2 are SNHLY and FYNNEI. The CDR3 covers 17 residues. CDR3 DNA sequence: TGTGCCAGCTTTTACACCCGGGGACAGGAGCTGAACACTGAAGCTTTCTTT. Translation: CASFYTRGQELNTEAFF.

The chain is built from TRBV14 and TRBJ1-1; D call uncertain. The CDR3 runs 13 residues. The V and J ends lost 6 bases and 1 base respectively, with 9 bases between them. Per germline, CDR1 SGHDN and CDR2 FVKESK. CDR3 DNA: TGTGCCAGCAGTCCCCGACAGAACACTGAAGCTTTCTTT. Its protein is CASSPRQNTEAFF.

In DNA, the CDR3 is TGCGCCAGCAGCTTGGAGAGGGGGAAGGGTTACGAGCAGTACTTC. Amino acids: CASSLERGKGYEQYF. The rearrangement uses TRBV5-1 and TRBJ2-7, with TRBD1 as a possible D gene (6 bases). V lost 0 bases and J 4 bases, leaving 14 bases between the germline ends. Germline lookup yields CDR1 SGHRS and CDR2 YFSETQ. This CDR3 spans 15 amino acids.

The chain joins TRBV19 to TRBJ1-5; TRBD1 matches 7 bases. This CDR3 has 14 residues. Per the germline V gene, CDR1 is LNHDA and CDR2 is SQIVND (reference sequence). V trimming: 6 bases; J trimming: 4 bases; junction bases outside the gene matches: 6. Here the CDR3 DNA reads TGTGCCAGTAGGGTCAGGGGGTTTAATCAGCCCCAGCATTTT. Encoded protein: CASRVRGFNQPQHF.

CDR3 in amino acids: CASSFLTSRTQYF. Here the CDR3 DNA reads TGTGCCAGCAGCTTCCTAACTAGCCGTACGCAGTATTTT. The chain uses TRBV7-7 and TRBJ2-3; D is perhaps TRBD2 (6 bases). V was cut by 3 bases and J by 8 bases, with 12 bases left in between. Germline loops: CDR1 SSHAT, CDR2 FNYEAQ (reference sequence). The CDR3 has 13 amino acids. The complete variable domain, with remaining parts taken from reference TRBV7-7 and TRBJ2-3, reads GAGVSQSPRYKVTKRGQDVTLRCDPISSHATLYWYQQALGQGPEFLTYFNYEAQPDKSGLPSDRFSAERPEGSISTLTIQRTEQRDSAMYRCASSFLTSRTQYFGPGTRLTVL.

This chain uses TRBV6-1 with TRBJ1-3, with 8 bases matching TRBD1. Per the germline V gene, CDR1 is MNHNS and CDR2 is SASEGT. This CDR3 is 13 amino acids long. V lost 6 bases, J lost 13 bases, and 11 bases stayed unmatched. The CDR3 is CASRRDRSLPIYF. As DNA, the CDR3 is TGTGCCAGCAGGAGGGACAGGTCCCTCCCGATATATTTT.